This T cell receptor (beta chain) was recovered during a study of T cells in localized non-small cell lung cancer. V shed 7 bases and J shed 5 bases, with 15 bases lying between them. Germline V gives CDR1 MNHNS, CDR2 SASEGT. CDR3 length equals 14 residues. The method was immunoSEQ multiplex PCR; TCRdb's version includes in-frame clones alone and lacks a portion of them. Among around 8,000 clones listed, 85% to 95% were seen once. The J gene is TRBJ2-1, the V gene TRBV6-1; D perhaps matches TRBD2 (6 bases). The sample here was peripheral blood, taken before any cancer treatment. This sequence originates from a woman between 35 and 75 years old with stage I lung adenocarcinoma. The DNA of the CDR3 is TGTGCCAGCAATCCTATAGCGGTCCACAATGAGCAGTTCTTC. The encoded protein is CASNPIAVHNEQFF.